This entry lists 18 T cell receptor beta chains sequenced from one sample in a study of blood T cell repertoires in COVID-19. Repertoires were generated with immunoSEQ multiplex PCR, while TCRdb's copy carries only in-frame clones and drops some. Of about 92,000 clones in the sample, about 85% were seen once. Source material: peripheral blood. These receptors were taken from a man older than 75 with acute or convalescent COVID-19.

The gene calls are TRBV7-3 and TRBJ2-2, with TRBD2 matching over 8 bases. This CDR3 is built from 17 residues. The V segment lost 2 bases and the J segment 4 bases; nucleotides outside the gene matches: 9. Germline V CDR1 and CDR2: SGHTA, FQGTGA. The CDR3 region is CASSLLVAGSGTGELFF. For the CDR3, the DNA is TGTGCCAGCAGCTTATTGGTAGCGGGATCCGGCACCGGGGAGCTGTTTTTT.

CDR3 nucleotides: TGTGCCAGTAGTTCTACAGGGTCTAACTATGGCTACACCTTC. It encodes CASSSTGSNYGYTF. The chain is built from TRBV19 and TRBJ1-2; a weak D match, TRBD1 (6 bases). V was trimmed by 5 bases and J by 0 bases, leaving 10 bases between them. This CDR3 is 14 amino acids long. Germline V gives CDR1 LNHDA, CDR2 SQIVND (reference sequence).

This rearrangement joins TRBV29-1 to TRBJ2-7, with D maybe TRBD1 (5 bases). This CDR3 has 14 residues. V was cut by 4 bases and J by 6 bases, with 19 bases left in between. Germline-derived CDR1 and CDR2 are SQVTM and ANQGSEA. The CDR3 bases are TGCAGCGTTGTGGGCAGGGTTTCGTTGACCGAGCAGTACTTC. Translated, it gives CSVVGRVSLTEQYF.

This sequence joins TRBV14 and TRBJ2-1; a weak D match, TRBD2 (5 bases). CDR1 and CDR2 (germline): SGHDN, FVKESK. The CDR3 sequence is 16 residues long. V was trimmed by 3 bases and J by 7 bases, leaving 19 bases between them. The CDR3 region has the DNA TGTGCCAGCAGCCACTTTCTGGGCCCGCCGGGGAATGAGCAGTTCTTC. Translation: CASSHFLGPPGNEQFF.

The gene calls are TRBV7-2 and TRBJ1-1; D not certain. CDR1 and CDR2 (germline): SGHTA, FQGNSA. Trimming left V 1 base short and J 0 bases short, with 6 bases between. CDR3 length equals 14 residues. The CDR3 DNA is TGTGCCAGCAGCTTAGACAACATGAACACTGAAGCTTTCTTT. Encoded protein: CASSLDNMNTEAFF.

The J gene is TRBJ2-5, the V gene TRBV5-4, with D possibly being TRBD2 (6 bases). Germline CDR1 reads SGHNT; CDR2 reads YYREEE (reference sequence). Between the trimmed V and J ends, which lost 4 bases and 10 bases, there was a span of 20 bases. CDR3 size: 14 residues. The CDR3 region is CASSAATGLRVQYF. In nucleotides, the CDR3 is TGTGCCAGCAGCGCAGCGACGGGACTTCGGGTCCAGTACTTC.

The chain employs TRBV3-1 (or the pseudogene TRBV3-2) and TRBJ2-7; 10 bases agree with TRBD1. CDR3 size: 15 residues. The V gene end was trimmed by 0 bases and the J gene end by 5 bases; junction bases not matched to a gene: 4. Germline V gene lookup returns CDR1 LGHDT and CDR2 YNNKEL (reference sequence). DNA of the CDR3: TGTGCCAGCAGCCAAGAGTTTGGGACAGGGGACGAGCAGTACTTC. It encodes CASSQEFGTGDEQYF.

The chain joins TRBV3-1 (or the pseudogene TRBV3-2) to TRBJ2-2, with 16 bases lining up with TRBD2. The J segment lost 5 bases and the V segment lost 4 bases, leaving 1 base of the junction unmatched. The germline V gene encodes CDR1 LGHDT and CDR2 YNNKEL (reference sequence). The CDR3 consists of 16 residues. CDR3 sequence reads: CASSPGLAGGTGELFF. The CDR3 coding sequence is TGTGCCAGCAGCCCGGGACTAGCGGGAGGGACCGGGGAGCTGTTTTTT.

This clone was recorded a few times. The rearrangement uses TRBV28 and TRBJ2-7; TRBD1 aligns across 7 bases. Per germline, CDR1 MDHEN and CDR2 SYDVKM. CDR3 length: 14 amino acids. V was pared by 6 bases and J by 3 bases, with 8 bases of the junction left unmatched. For the CDR3, the DNA is TGTGCCAGCAGGCCGATGGGACAGTTCTACGAGCAGTACTTC. It codes for CASRPMGQFYEQYF.

This chain links TRBV24-1 with TRBJ2-1; D is perhaps TRBD2 (6 bases). Trimming stripped 4 bases from V and 7 bases from J, with 22 bases between. Germline V gene sequence: CDR1 KGHDR, CDR2 SFDVKD. The CDR3 is made up of 17 amino acids. CDR3 sequence: CATSEAGTLTRLNEQFF. The CDR3 region has the DNA TGTGCCACCAGTGAGGCCGGGACTTTGACCCGGTTGAATGAGCAGTTCTTC.

The chain links TRBV15 to TRBJ2-2; 11 bases are shared with TRBD2. The CDR3 sequence is 18 residues long. Looked up from germline, CDR1 is LNHNV and CDR2 is YYDKDF (reference sequence). J was trimmed by 4 bases and V by 1 base; bases with no gene match: 8. As DNA, the CDR3 is TGTGCCACCAGCAGAGTGGGGGGGACTAGCGGAGGCACCGGGGAGCTGTTTTTT. Its protein is CATSRVGGTSGGTGELFF.

This clone was seen at least ten times. The V and J genes are TRBV18 and TRBJ2-2, with 15 bases identical to TRBD2. Unmatched junction bases numbered 8, after V lost 3 bases and J lost 3 bases. This CDR3 is 19 amino acids long. CDR1 and CDR2 from the germline V gene are KGHSH and LQKENI. CDR3 in amino acids: CASSPEGLAGGSYTGELFF. In DNA form, the CDR3 reads TGTGCCAGCTCACCGGAGGGACTAGCGGGAGGTTCCTACACCGGGGAGCTGTTTTTT.

This chain connects TRBV5-5 to TRBJ2-1, with 12 bases aligning to TRBD2. V gave up 5 bases and J gave up 8 bases; unmatched junction bases: 5. Germline V gene data show CDR1 as SGHKS and CDR2 as YYEKEE (reference sequence). The CDR3 is 14 amino acids. This chain's CDR3 is CASRGLAGIHEQFF. In DNA, the CDR3 is TGTGCCAGCAGAGGACTAGCGGGGATCCATGAGCAGTTCTTC. Variable domain in full (rest from reference TRBV5-5 and TRBJ2-1): DAGVTQSPTHLIKTRGQQVTLRCSPISGHKSVSWYQQVLGQGPQFIFQYYEKEERGRGNFPDRFSARQFPNYSSELNVNALLLGDSALYLCASRGLAGIHEQFFGPGTRLTVL.

The chain is built from TRBV20-1 and TRBJ1-2; D is uncertain. Germline V gives CDR1 DFQATT, CDR2 SNEGSKA (reference sequence). Trimming pared 6 bases from V and 4 bases from J, leaving 6 bases between. The CDR3 has 10 amino acids. The CDR3 bases are TGCAGTGCGGGAGTCTATGGCTACACCTTC. As protein: CSAGVYGYTF.

The V gene is TRBV2, the J gene TRBJ1-5; TRBD1 is a possible D gene (5 bases). CDR3 length equals 16 residues. Germline CDR1 and CDR2: SNHLY and FYNNEI. V lost 7 bases and J 2 bases, leaving 18 bases between the germline ends. This CDR3 is CASTPLGGLRNQPQHF. In DNA form, the CDR3 reads TGTGCCAGCACCCCCCTCGGGGGTTTGCGCAATCAGCCCCAGCATTTT.

The chain joins TRBV9 to TRBJ1-1; 10 bases map to TRBD1. From germline, CDR1 is SGDLS and CDR2 YYNGEE. This CDR3 region has 15 residues. The junction had 7 bases not matched to a gene; V was cut back by 4 bases and J by 4 bases. CDR3 region: CASSPRRTGGTEAFF. CDR3 DNA sequence: TGTGCCAGCAGCCCCCGTCGGACAGGGGGCACTGAAGCTTTCTTT.

V usage is TRBV5-6 and J usage is TRBJ1-4; TRBD1 aligns across 9 bases. CDR1 SGHDT and CDR2 YYEEEE come from the germline V gene. V dropped 7 bases and J dropped 6; count of bases not matched to a gene: 7. The CDR3 consists of 14 residues. The CDR3 DNA follows: TGTGCCAGCCTTAAACAGGGGGCATATGAAAAACTGTTTTTT. Amino acids: CASLKQGAYEKLFF.

The genes are TRBV7-3 and TRBJ2-1; 9 bases fit TRBD1. Trimming took 4 bases from V and 7 from J; bases not matched to a gene: 11. CDR3 length: 16 residues. Per germline, CDR1 SGHTA and CDR2 FQGTGA. The CDR3 loop is CASSSLPGTGRNEQFF. CDR3 in DNA: TGTGCCAGCAGCTCCCTCCCCGGGACAGGGAGGAATGAGCAGTTCTTC.